This T cell receptor beta chain was profiled in a study of cytomegalovirus exposure and HLA in healthy donors. Per germline, CDR1 SGDLS and CDR2 YYNGEE. V trimming: 4 bases; J trimming: 0 bases; junction bases outside the gene matches: 6. This CDR3 contains 15 residues. 60 Vbeta and 13 Jbeta primers were used in PCR. TCRdb's table, derived via immunoSEQ multiplex PCR, lists solely in-frame clones and lacks some. This table holds under 200,000 clones, about 80% found once. The sample comprised PBMCs. The receptor was isolated from a man aged 25 to 45 in good health and CMV-seronegative. This chain uses TRBV9 with TRBJ1-1; 7 bases agree with TRBD1. The CDR3: CASSPTGHLNTEAFF. CDR3 DNA sequence: TGTGCCAGCAGCCCGACAGGGCACCTGAACACTGAAGCTTTCTTT. Together with reference TRBV9 and TRBJ1-1, the CDR3 gives the full variable domain: DSGVTQTPKHLITATGQRVTLRCSPRSGDLSVYWYQQSLDQGLQFLIQYYNGEERAKGNILERFSAQQFPDLHSELNLSSLELGDSALYFCASSPTGHLNTEAFFGQGTRLTVV.